These 10 T cell receptor beta chains share one sample of origin, sequenced in a study of T cell responses to AZD1222 COVID-19 vaccine. Using immunoSEQ multiplex PCR, the repertoire was profiled, and TCRdb retains in-frame clones only, with some absent. In the table there are approximately 140,000 clones, 70% to 90% of which are singletons. The source was peripheral blood, collected on day 0 of AZD1222 vaccination. All receptors derive from an adult in good health.

The table lists this clone with a few counts. Other DNA variants within this sample encode the same CDR3. The chain links TRBV7-3 to TRBJ2-2; no reliable D call. Per the germline V gene, CDR1 is SGHTA and CDR2 is FQGTGA. V was clipped by 5 bases and J by 0 bases, with 1 base between them. This CDR3 comprises 12 residues. CDR3 coding DNA: TGTGCCAGCAGCCCGAACACCGGGGAGCTGTTTTTT. Its protein is CASSPNTGELFF.

This chain links TRBV7-2 with TRBJ2-3; D may be TRBD2 (5 bases). The V and J ends lost 0 bases and 2 bases respectively, with 6 bases between them. CDR1 is SGHTA, CDR2 FQGNSA, per germline. The length of the CDR3 is 14 residues. In nucleotides, the CDR3 is TGTGCCAGCAGCTTAGCGGGAGTCACAGATACGCAGTATTTT. Encoded protein: CASSLAGVTDTQYF.

The V call is TRBV4-1, the J call TRBJ2-7, with D hard to call. This CDR3 region has 13 residues. With 1 base removed from V and 3 bases from J, the gap between germline ends came to 7 bases. Germline CDR1 and CDR2: MGHRA and YSYEKL. The CDR3 nucleotides read TGCGCCAGCAGCCAAGTAGGAGACTACGAGCAGTACTTC. This gives the protein CASSQVGDYEQYF.

The J gene is TRBJ2-7, the V gene TRBV11-3; 7 bases are shared with TRBD2. V lost 5 bases to trimming and J lost 3 bases; unmatched junction nucleotides: 4. Germline values: CDR1 SGHNT, CDR2 YENEEA. The CDR3 extends over 13 amino acids. As DNA, the CDR3 is TGTGCCAGCAGCCCGGGGAGGGGCTACGAGCAGTACTTC. Encoded protein: CASSPGRGYEQYF.

The chain carries TRBV6-4 and TRBJ2-1, with D tentatively TRBD1 (5 bases). This CDR3 comprises 14 residues. Deletions cut 4 bases from V and 4 bases from J, with 11 bases between. CDR1 and CDR2 from the germline V gene are MRHNA and SNTAGT. The CDR3 reads CASSGQPGYNEQFF. CDR3 DNA sequence: TGTGCCAGCAGTGGACAGCCAGGGTACAATGAGCAGTTCTTC.

The CDR3 sequence: CASRGIYGYTF. The CDR3 nucleotides read TGTGCCAGCAGGGGGATATATGGCTACACCTTC. The genes are TRBV12-3 or TRBV12-4 and TRBJ1-2, with D unresolved. The CDR3 length is 11 residues. V was clipped by 6 bases and J by 5 bases, with 7 bases between them.

V is TRBV6-5 and J is TRBJ2-5; 9 bases fit TRBD2. Germline CDR1 is MNHEY and CDR2 is SVGAGI. Losses at the gene ends were 4 bases for V and 5 bases for J; bases not matched to a gene: 2. This CDR3 is built from 13 residues. The CDR3 DNA reads TGTGCCAGCAGTTCCGGACTAGCGGAGACCCAGTACTTC. Translation gives CASSSGLAETQYF.

The chain links TRBV7-9 to TRBJ2-6, with D possibly matching TRBD1 (6 bases). CDR1 and CDR2 from the germline V gene are SEHNR and FQNEAQ (reference sequence). Between the trimmed V and J ends, which lost 2 bases and 3 bases, there was a span of 8 bases. CDR3 length: 15 residues. CDR3 loop: CASSLPGVGANVLTF. The CDR3 coding sequence is TGTGCCAGCAGCTTACCAGGGGTTGGGGCCAACGTCCTGACTTTC.

The chain carries TRBV6-5 and TRBJ1-4; D uncertain. This CDR3 contains 12 residues. Germline V gene lookup returns CDR1 MNHEY and CDR2 SVGAGI. V lost 6 bases and J lost 4, with 6 bases in between. The CDR3 spells CASSVINEKLFF. The CDR3 coding sequence is TGTGCCAGCAGCGTCATTAATGAAAAACTGTTTTTT.

The rearrangement links TRBV4-3 to TRBJ2-7; D may be TRBD1 (6 bases). The CDR3 loop spans 17 amino acids. The V end was cut by 1 base, the J end by 2 bases, with 18 bases between. Germline V gene lookup returns CDR1 LGHNA and CDR2 YSLEER. The CDR3 nucleotides are TGCGCCAGCAGCCAAGGAGTACTAGACAGGCAACCCTACGAGCAGTACTTC. This sequence encodes CASSQGVLDRQPYEQYF.